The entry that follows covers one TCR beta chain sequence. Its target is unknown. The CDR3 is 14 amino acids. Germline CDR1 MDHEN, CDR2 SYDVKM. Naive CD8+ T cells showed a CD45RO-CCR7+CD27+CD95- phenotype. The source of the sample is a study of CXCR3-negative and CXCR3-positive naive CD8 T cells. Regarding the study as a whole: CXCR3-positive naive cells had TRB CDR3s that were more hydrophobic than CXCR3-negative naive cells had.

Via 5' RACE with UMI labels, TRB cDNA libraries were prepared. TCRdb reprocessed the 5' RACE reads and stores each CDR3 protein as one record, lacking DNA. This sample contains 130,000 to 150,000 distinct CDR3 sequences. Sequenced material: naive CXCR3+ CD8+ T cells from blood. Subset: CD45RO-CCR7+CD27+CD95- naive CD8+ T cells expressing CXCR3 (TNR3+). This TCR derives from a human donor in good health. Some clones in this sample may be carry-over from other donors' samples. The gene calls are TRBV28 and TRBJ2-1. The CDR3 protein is CASSLGGSYNEQFF.